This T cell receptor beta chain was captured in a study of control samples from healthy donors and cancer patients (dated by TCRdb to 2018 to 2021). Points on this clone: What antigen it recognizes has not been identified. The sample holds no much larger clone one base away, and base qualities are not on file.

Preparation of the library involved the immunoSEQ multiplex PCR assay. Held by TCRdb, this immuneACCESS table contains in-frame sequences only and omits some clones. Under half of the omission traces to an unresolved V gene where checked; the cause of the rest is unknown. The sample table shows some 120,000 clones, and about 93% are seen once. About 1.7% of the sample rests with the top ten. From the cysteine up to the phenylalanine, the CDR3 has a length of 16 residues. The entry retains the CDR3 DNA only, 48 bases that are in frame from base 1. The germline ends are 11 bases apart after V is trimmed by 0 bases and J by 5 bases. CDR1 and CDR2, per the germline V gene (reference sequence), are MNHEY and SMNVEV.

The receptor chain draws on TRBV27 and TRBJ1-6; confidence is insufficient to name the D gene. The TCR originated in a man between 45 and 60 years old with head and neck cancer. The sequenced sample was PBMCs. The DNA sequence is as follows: TGTGCCAGCAGTTTATCGGTTTCCACCCATAATTCACCCCTCCACTTT. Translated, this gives CASSLSVSTHNSPLHF.